Below, 12 T cell receptor beta chains from the same sample are listed, as sequenced in a study of blood T cell repertoires in COVID-19. Libraries were prepared by immunoSEQ multiplex PCR; TCRdb keeps only in-frame clonotypes and omits some of them. The data show 150,000 to 200,000 clones, about 78% seen once. Specimen: PBMCs or T cells enriched from blood (not recorded which). The receptors were gathered from a woman in her fifties or sixties who had recovered from COVID-19.

This chain uses TRBV18 with TRBJ2-7; no firm D call. This CDR3 is 16 amino acids long. V lost 5 bases, J lost 2 bases, and 19 bases lay in between. Germline CDR1 and CDR2: KGHSH and LQKENI. DNA for the CDR3: TGTGCCAGCTCATTTCTCGAGGCCACTGCGGCCTACGAGCAGTACTTC. Translating gives CASSFLEATAAYEQYF.

Only one count was recorded for this clone. The gene calls are TRBV6-5 and TRBJ2-7; possibly TRBD1 for D (6 bases). The V and J ends lost 7 bases and 4 bases respectively, with 11 bases between them. The germline gives CDR1 MNHEY, CDR2 SVGAGI. CDR3 length: 12 residues. The CDR3 loop reads CASKSQGYEQYF. DNA of the CDR3: TGTGCCAGCAAATCCCAGGGGTACGAGCAGTACTTC.

CDR3 in DNA: TGTGCCTGGGGATCTGCGGGCGTTCCGAGGGAATCACCCCTCCACTTT. Protein sequence: CAWGSAGVPRESPLHF. The rearrangement links TRBV30 to TRBJ1-6; D uncertain. Trimming shortened V by 5 bases and J by 10 bases, and 24 bases separated the two germline ends. The CDR3 is 16 residues long. From germline, CDR1 is GTSNPN and CDR2 SVGIG (reference sequence).

This clone was seen only once. The CDR3 spells CAWRIAGSTGELFF. CDR3 DNA sequence: TGTGCCTGGCGGATAGCGGGGAGCACCGGGGAGCTGTTTTTT. This chain uses TRBV30 with TRBJ2-2, with 8 bases fitting TRBD2. The V segment lost 5 bases and the J segment 4 bases; nucleotides outside the gene matches: 6. The germline V gene encodes CDR1 GTSNPN and CDR2 SVGIG (reference sequence). The CDR3 consists of 14 residues. The variable domain in full, completed from reference TRBV30 and TRBJ2-2, reads SQTIHQWPATLVQPVGSPLSLECTVEGTSNPNLYWYRQAAGRGLQLLFYSVGIGQISSEVPQNLSASRPQDRQFILSSKKLLLSDSGFYLCAWRIAGSTGELFFGEGSRLTVL.

The chain carries TRBV11-2 and TRBJ2-7; D uncertain. CDR3 length: 14 amino acids. Trimming pared 5 bases from V and 1 base from J, leaving 12 bases between. Germline V lookup: CDR1 SGHAT, CDR2 FQNNGV. CDR3 amino acids: CASSPPPASYEQYF. CDR3 DNA sequence: TGTGCCAGCAGCCCCCCCCCAGCGTCCTACGAGCAGTACTTC.

Worth noting for this clone: A junction end diverges from the germline sequence, so it may reflect a read error. The V gene is TRBV7-3, the J gene TRBJ2-5; D gene uncertain. CDR3 length: 12 amino acids. Germline values: CDR1 SGHTA, CDR2 FQGTGA. CDR3 sequence: CASSLGSASLDF. In nucleotides, the CDR3 is TGTGCCAGCAGCTTGGGTTCGGCTAGTTTGGACTTC.

The rearrangement uses TRBV7-2 and TRBJ2-5, with 12 bases aligning to TRBD2. With V trimmed by 0 bases and J by 4 bases, 9 bases remained unmatched. The CDR3 contains 18 residues. Germline CDR1 is SGHTA and CDR2 is FQGNSA. The CDR3 region has the DNA TGTGCCAGCAGCTTAGCACCTGGGGAACTAGCGGGAGGAGAGACCCAGTACTTC. Encoded protein: CASSLAPGELAGGETQYF. Full variable domain (rest looked up from reference TRBV7-2 and TRBJ2-5): GAGVSQSPSNKVTEKGKDVELRCDPISGHTALYWYRQSLGQGLEFLIYFQGNSAPDKSGLPSDRFSAERTGGSVSTLTIQRTQQEDSAVYLCASSLAPGELAGGETQYFGPGTRLLVL.

J is TRBJ2-7 and V is TRBV7-9; TRBD2 matches at 7 bases. The junction had 9 bases not matched to a gene; V was cut back by 5 bases and J by 2 bases. Germline values: CDR1 SEHNR, CDR2 FQNEAQ (reference sequence). The CDR3 sequence is 15 residues long. CDR3 region: CASSPVLATAYEQYF. The CDR3 coding sequence is TGTGCCAGCAGCCCAGTACTAGCGACGGCCTACGAGCAGTACTTC. The full variable domain, completed using reference TRBV7-9 and TRBJ2-7, is DTGVSQNPRHKITKRGQNVTFRCDPISEHNRLYWYRQTLGQGPEFLTYFQNEAQLEKSRLLSDRFSAERPKGSFSTLEIQRTEQGDSAMYLCASSPVLATAYEQYFGPGTRLTVT.

The V gene is TRBV12-3 or TRBV12-4, the J gene TRBJ1-4; D gene uncertain. The CDR3 is 13 amino acids. V shed 3 bases and J shed 4 bases, with 6 bases lying between them. CDR3 coding DNA: TGTGCCAGCAGTTTCCAGGATAATGAAAAACTGTTTTTT. The encoded protein is CASSFQDNEKLFF.

This clone was detected only once. The chain has TRBV6-5 and TRBJ2-3; tentatively, D is TRBD2 (5 bases). Per the germline V gene, CDR1 is MNHEY and CDR2 is SVGAGI. Trimming removed 6 bases from V and 1 base from J, with 11 bases in between. The CDR3 is 14 amino acids. The CDR3 region is CASRASYRTDTQYF. The CDR3 region has the DNA TGTGCCAGCAGGGCTAGCTACCGCACAGATACGCAGTATTTT.

V is TRBV24-1 and J is TRBJ1-2; the D gene is possibly TRBD1 (6 bases). V was pared by 3 bases and J by 7 bases, with 11 bases between. The germline V gene has CDR1 KGHDR and CDR2 SFDVKD. This CDR3 is 13 amino acids long. This CDR3 reads CATSDQGTAGYTF. CDR3 coding DNA: TGTGCCACCAGTGATCAGGGGACGGCTGGCTACACCTTC.

The chain carries TRBV7-3 and TRBJ2-3; D gene uncertain. V shed 2 bases and J shed 0 bases, with 9 bases lying between them. CDR1 SGHTA and CDR2 FQGTGA come from the germline V gene. The length of the CDR3 is 15 residues. CDR3 residues: CASSLSGTSTDTQYF. The DNA of the CDR3 is TGTGCCAGCAGCTTATCTGGCACCAGCACAGATACGCAGTATTTT.